The 29 T cell receptor beta chains below come from one sample, sequenced in a study of T cell changes during pregnancy in multiple sclerosis. Measured with immunoSEQ multiplex PCR; TCRdb has only the in-frame clones, and not every one. The table lists almost 40,000 clones, under 95% of them singletons. This specimen consisted of CD4+ T cells from peripheral blood mononuclear cells, obtained in the third trimester of pregnancy. These TCRs come from a female donor in good health, enrolled as a control in a pregnancy study.

The rearrangement uses TRBV4-1 and TRBJ1-4, with D possibly being TRBD1 (6 bases). Per the germline V gene, CDR1 is MGHRA and CDR2 is YSYEKL. The V and J ends lost 4 bases and 5 bases respectively, with 14 bases between them. The CDR3 is 15 residues long. The CDR3 DNA reads TGCGCCAGCAGCCGCCTCGAAGGGGGAAATGAAAAACTGTTTTTT. Protein product: CASSRLEGGNEKLFF.

This sequence joins TRBV7-9 and TRBJ2-7, with 16 bases aligning to TRBD2. CDR1 and CDR2 (germline): SEHNR, FQNEAQ (reference sequence). The CDR3 length is 15 residues. V dropped 5 bases and J dropped 7; count of bases not matched to a gene: 5. CDR3 residues: CASSRGLAGGEEQYF. CDR3 nucleotide sequence: TGTGCCAGCAGCCGGGGACTAGCGGGAGGGGAAGAGCAGTACTTC.

The chain has TRBV7-8 and TRBJ1-2; TRBD1 aligns across 8 bases. This CDR3 comprises 17 residues. V lost 4 bases to trimming and J lost 1 base; unmatched junction nucleotides: 11. Germline CDR1 is SGHVS and CDR2 is FQNEAQ. The CDR3 loop is CASSSWIRTGSNYGYTF. As DNA, the CDR3 is TGTGCCAGCAGCTCCTGGATCAGGACAGGGAGTAACTATGGCTACACCTTC. Combining the CDR3 with reference TRBV7-8 and TRBJ1-2 gives the whole variable domain GAGVSQSPRYKVAKRGQDVALRCDPISGHVSLFWYQQALGQGPEFLTYFQNEAQLDKSGLPSDRFFAERPEGSVSTLKIQRTQQEDSAVYLCASSSWIRTGSNYGYTFGSGTRLTVV.

This chain uses TRBV27 with TRBJ1-5; D is ambiguous. V was shortened by 6 bases and J by 7 bases, with 10 bases between the two germline ends. Germline V gene lookup returns CDR1 MNHEY and CDR2 SMNVEV (reference sequence). This CDR3 has 12 residues. Here the CDR3 reads CASREIGQPQHF. As DNA, the CDR3 is TGTGCCAGCAGGGAAATCGGGCAGCCCCAGCATTTT.

The chain joins TRBV5-1 to TRBJ1-4; TRBD1 aligns across 8 bases. The germline V gene encodes CDR1 SGHRS and CDR2 YFSETQ. The CDR3 loop spans 16 amino acids. The J segment lost 8 bases and the V segment lost 4 bases, leaving 13 bases of the junction unmatched. DNA for the CDR3: TGCGCCAGCAGCCCAGGGGGCGAAACGAGGGTAGAAAAACTGTTTTTT. The encoded protein is CASSPGGETRVEKLFF.

The V call is TRBV11-2, the J call TRBJ2-2; no reliable D call. Germline V lookup: CDR1 SGHAT, CDR2 FQNNGV. This CDR3 contains 15 residues. The V gene lost 0 bases and the J gene lost 4 bases, with 9 bases spanning the gap. The CDR3 spells CASSLDKTSTGELFF. The CDR3 DNA follows: TGTGCCAGCAGCTTAGATAAGACTTCCACCGGGGAGCTGTTTTTT.

V and J are TRBV28 and TRBJ2-2; D is possibly TRBD2 (6 bases). This CDR3 comprises 15 residues. The germline V and J ends were trimmed by 4 bases and 0 bases, with 9 bases remaining between them. From germline, CDR1 is MDHEN and CDR2 SYDVKM. This CDR3 reads CASSSGTANTGELFF. CDR3 DNA sequence: TGTGCCAGCAGTTCCGGGACTGCGAACACCGGGGAGCTGTTTTTT.

The chain uses TRBV11-2 and TRBJ2-1, with 14 bases lining up with TRBD2. J gave up 5 bases and V 5 bases, and 2 bases lay outside the gene matches. There are 15 residues in the CDR3. Germline V gene lookup returns CDR1 SGHAT and CDR2 FQNNGV. The CDR3 DNA is TGTGCCAGCAGCCCGGGACTAGCGGGAGACAATGAGCAGTTCTTC. Encoded protein: CASSPGLAGDNEQFF.

The rearrangement joins TRBV6-1 to TRBJ1-1; 7 bases line up with TRBD1. The V and J ends lost 5 bases and 1 base, in that order; junction bases with no gene match: 4. The CDR3 has 14 residues. Per the germline V gene, CDR1 is MNHNS and CDR2 is SASEGT. In nucleotides, the CDR3 is TGTGCCAGCAGTATCGGGACAGCGAACACTGAAGCTTTCTTT. Its protein is CASSIGTANTEAFF.

The V and J genes are TRBV5-4 and TRBJ2-7; 9 bases are shared with TRBD2. V lost 2 bases and J lost 3; bases outside the gene matches: 6. Per germline, CDR1 SGHNT and CDR2 YYREEE (reference sequence). There are 15 residues in the CDR3. The CDR3 DNA is TGTGCCAGCAGCTTTGGCGGGAGGGCCAGCTACGAGCAGTACTTC. This gives the protein CASSFGGRASYEQYF.

This chain uses TRBV2 with TRBJ2-7; the D is unclear. The length of the CDR3 is 15 residues. The V gene lost 3 bases and the J gene lost 3 bases, with 15 bases spanning the gap. Germline assignment: CDR1 SNHLY and CDR2 FYNNEI. CDR3 nucleotides: TGTGCCAGCAGTGATGGCAGGAATCAAATCTACGAGCAGTACTTC. It yields the protein CASSDGRNQIYEQYF.

The J gene is TRBJ2-1, the V gene TRBV11-2, with 9 positions matching TRBD2. This CDR3 is 17 amino acids long. V dropped 5 bases and J dropped 8; count of bases not matched to a gene: 16. The germline V gene has CDR1 SGHAT and CDR2 FQNNGV. CDR3 region: CASSLRWTSATSHEQFF. The CDR3 DNA is TGTGCCAGCAGCCTACGTTGGACTAGCGCCACCTCTCATGAGCAGTTCTTC.

This clone is medium-sized (0.01 to 0.1%) by share. The chain uses TRBV10-2 and TRBJ1-1, with D unclear. Germline V gene data show CDR1 as WSHSY and CDR2 as SAAADI. V was trimmed by 2 bases and J by 3 bases, leaving 10 bases between them. This CDR3 has 14 amino acids. The CDR3 here is CASSETSGYTEAFF. The DNA of the CDR3 is TGCGCCAGCAGTGAGACCTCGGGATACACTGAAGCTTTCTTT.

J is TRBJ1-5 and V is TRBV18; possibly TRBD1 for D (6 bases). Trimming cost V 3 bases and J 9 bases, with 12 bases left between them. The CDR3 totals 13 residues. Looked up from germline, CDR1 is KGHSH and CDR2 is LQKENI. DNA for the CDR3: TGTGCCAGCTCACCGGGGGGGGCGAGGCCCCAGCATTTT. Translation: CASSPGGARPQHF. The whole variable domain, remainder taken from reference TRBV18 and TRBJ1-5, is NAGVMQNPRHLVRRRGQEARLRCSPMKGHSHVYWYRQLPEEGLKFMVYLQKENIIDESGMPKERFSAEFPKEGPSILRIQQVVRGDSAAYFCASSPGGARPQHFGDGTRLSIL.

V usage is TRBV6-1 and J usage is TRBJ1-5, with a possible D match to TRBD1 (6 bases). The CDR3 length is 15 residues. Trimming removed 5 bases at V and 0 bases at J, with 11 bases between. Germline V lookup: CDR1 MNHNS, CDR2 SASEGT. This chain's CDR3 is CASSKGEISNQPQHF. The CDR3 DNA reads as TGTGCCAGCAGTAAGGGGGAGATTAGCAATCAGCCCCAGCATTTT.

The CDR3 DNA is TGTGCCAGCAGCGACCGGGACAGGGGTGGCTACACCTTC. Translation gives CASSDRDRGGYTF. J is TRBJ1-2 and V is TRBV9, with 10 bases aligning to TRBD1. The CDR3 loop spans 13 amino acids. Germline CDR1 is SGDLS and CDR2 is YYNGEE. Unmatched junction bases numbered 3, after V lost 3 bases and J lost 7 bases. The variable domain in full, with the rest retrieved from reference TRBV9 and TRBJ1-2, is DSGVTQTPKHLITATGQRVTLRCSPRSGDLSVYWYQQSLDQGLQFLIQYYNGEERAKGNILERFSAQQFPDLHSELNLSSLELGDSALYFCASSDRDRGGYTFGSGTRLTVV.

The chain uses TRBV11-1 and TRBJ2-7, with D perhaps matching TRBD1 (5 bases). CDR3 length: 12 amino acids. Per germline, CDR1 SGHAT and CDR2 FQDESV (reference sequence). The V and J ends lost 2 bases and 5 bases respectively, with 7 bases between them. CDR3 region: CASSLRGHEQYF. The CDR3 nucleotides read TGTGCCAGCAGCTTAAGGGGCCACGAGCAGTACTTC.

CDR3 nucleotides: TGTGCCAGCAGCCAAGAAGTGGACAGGGGATACGAGCAGTACTTC. The encoded protein is CASSQEVDRGYEQYF. The rearrangement uses TRBV4-2 and TRBJ2-7, with TRBD1 identical over 9 bases. The CDR3 is 15 residues long. CDR1 and CDR2 (germline): LGHNA, YNFKEQ. With 0 bases clipped from V and 4 bases from J, the junction kept 4 bases outside the gene matches.

The CDR3: CASSLRGVRGYTF. CDR3 coding DNA: TGCGCCAGCAGCTTGCGGGGAGTGCGGGGCTACACCTTC. The chain has TRBV5-1 and TRBJ1-2, with D unclear. Germline-derived CDR1 and CDR2 are SGHRS and YFSETQ. V gave up 1 base and J gave up 8 bases, with 12 bases separating them. This CDR3 is 13 amino acids long.

This rearrangement joins TRBV6-5 to TRBJ2-2; no clear D gene. The CDR3 contains 14 residues. The germline gives CDR1 MNHEY, CDR2 SVGAGI. V lost 5 bases, J lost 1 base, and 8 bases lay in between. This CDR3 reads CASSRTGNTGELFF. DNA of the CDR3: TGTGCCAGCAGTCGAACCGGGAACACCGGGGAGCTGTTTTTT.

This chain connects TRBV29-1 to TRBJ1-1; D unresolved. Trimming pared 3 bases from V and 0 bases from J, leaving 8 bases between. The length of the CDR3 is 13 residues. Germline lookup yields CDR1 SQVTM and CDR2 ANQGSEA. For the CDR3, the DNA is TGCAGCGTTGAGTTCAGGCTGAACACTGAAGCTTTCTTT. Amino acids: CSVEFRLNTEAFF.

This chain joins TRBV25-1 and TRBJ1-4, with D possibly TRBD1 on 6 matching bases. CDR1 MGHDK and CDR2 SYGVNS come from the germline V gene. The CDR3 loop spans 13 amino acids. V was cut by 10 bases and J by 4 bases, with 13 bases left in between. The CDR3 DNA follows: TGTGCCACCAGGACAGCGATTAATGAAAAACTGTTTTTT. Translating it yields CATRTAINEKLFF.

This clone has only a few counts. The chain couples TRBV11-2 to TRBJ2-3; 10 nucleotides line up with TRBD2. Trimming cost V 4 bases and J 3 bases; bases outside gene matches: 7. From germline, CDR1 is SGHAT and CDR2 FQNNGV. This CDR3 contains 16 residues. CDR3 protein: CASSSYLSGRTDTQYF. CDR3 bases: TGTGCCAGCAGCTCTTATCTTAGCGGGAGGACAGATACGCAGTATTTT.

The chain links TRBV28 to TRBJ2-7; the D gene is possibly TRBD2 (6 bases). CDR1 and CDR2 (germline): MDHEN, SYDVKM. The CDR3 has 12 residues. V was pared by 3 bases and J by 4 bases, with 7 bases between. CDR3 DNA: TGTGCCAGCAGTTTGGGGGGTTACGAGCAGTACTTC. Protein sequence: CASSLGGYEQYF.

In this sample, this clone turned up once. The chain uses TRBV5-1 and TRBJ2-6, with D maybe TRBD2 (5 bases). Germline V CDR1 and CDR2: SGHRS, YFSETQ. Trimming cost V 2 bases and J 1 base, with 7 bases left between them. This CDR3 region has 15 residues. CDR3 DNA: TGCGCCAGCAGCTTCGAGGGATCTGGGGCCAACGTCCTGACTTTC. Translated, it gives CASSFEGSGANVLTF.

The rearrangement uses TRBV6-5 and TRBJ1-2; D gene unclear. The CDR3 contains 14 residues. V was pared by 7 bases and J by 8 bases, with 20 bases between. Germline V gives CDR1 MNHEY, CDR2 SVGAGI. CDR3 sequence reads: CASTITEGRGGYTF. In nucleotides, the CDR3 is TGTGCCAGCACTATAACGGAAGGGCGGGGAGGCTACACCTTC.

V and J are TRBV6-5 and TRBJ2-7; perhaps TRBD2 as D (5 bases). The CDR3 has 13 residues. Deletions cut 6 bases from V and 7 bases from J, with 16 bases between. In germline, CDR1 is MNHEY, CDR2 SVGAGI. CDR3 sequence: CASRWPGTLEQYF. CDR3 bases: TGTGCCAGCAGGTGGCCGGGAACCTTGGAGCAGTACTTC.

J is TRBJ1-2 and V is TRBV2; perhaps TRBD1 as D (5 bases). Germline CDR1 reads SNHLY; CDR2 reads FYNNEI. With 3 bases removed from V and 4 bases from J, the gap between germline ends came to 12 bases. CDR3 length: 14 amino acids. The CDR3 DNA reads TGTGCCAGCAGTGACGACAGAACCTTCTATGGCTACACCTTC. As protein: CASSDDRTFYGYTF.

The CDR3 sequence is CASSQETSGESYEQYF. Written as DNA, the CDR3 is TGTGCCAGCAGCCAAGAGACTAGCGGGGAATCCTACGAGCAGTACTTC. This chain connects TRBV4-2 to TRBJ2-7, with TRBD2 identical over 11 bases. Unmatched junction bases numbered 2, after V lost 0 bases and J lost 1 base. This CDR3 is 16 amino acids long. Germline CDR1 and CDR2: LGHNA and YNFKEQ.